The clone carrying this T cell receptor beta chain was recorded at least ten times. Its antigen is not identified. Germline CDR1 reads SGHVS; CDR2 reads FNYEAQ. The CDR3 consists of 14 residues. The V end lost 1 base, the J end lost 5 bases, and 12 bases lay between the germline ends. This entry comes from a study of T cells after yellow fever vaccination. Study results and limitations: Post-booster reappearance was seen for most primary-vaccination clones (around 96% CD4, 85% to 90% CD8).

5'RACE template switching added a universal primer site and UMIs to TCR cDNA. TCRdb processed the 5' RACE reads anew with MiXCR; each CDR3 protein has one entry. Among hundreds of thousands of distinct CDR3 sequences listed, around 3.6% were seen once. This receptor was identified in a man aged 18 to 29 who received the YFV17D yellow fever vaccine. The sequencing used PBMCs, collected on the day of the yellow fever booster vaccination. The chain has TRBV7-6 and TRBJ2-7, with a weak D call TRBD2 (5 bases). Written as DNA, the CDR3 is TGTGCCAGCAGCTTAGAGGGCTCGGAGGACGAGCAGTACTTC. As protein: CASSLEGSEDEQYF.